This T cell receptor beta chain emerged from a study of shared T cell receptors in the human thymus. V shed 4 bases, J shed 2 bases, and the junction held 7 bases outside the gene matches. Germline CDR1 and CDR2: MNHNS and SASEGT. This CDR3 spans 17 amino acids. The table came from immunoSEQ multiplex PCR; TCRdb's copy has only in-frame clones and leaves some out. The data show approximately 760,000 clones, with 70% to 90% seen just once and roughly 0.01% held by the top ten. These data were also filed under a second study, of human thymus T cells.

The chain links TRBV6-1 to TRBJ1-4, with TRBD1 matching over 10 bases. Sequenced material: thymocytes. This TCR derives from a girl under three years old with a congenital heart defect. The CDR3 region is CASSGVGTGATNEKLFF. Here the CDR3 DNA reads TGTGCCAGCAGTGGCGTCGGGACAGGGGCCACTAATGAAAAACTGTTTTTT.